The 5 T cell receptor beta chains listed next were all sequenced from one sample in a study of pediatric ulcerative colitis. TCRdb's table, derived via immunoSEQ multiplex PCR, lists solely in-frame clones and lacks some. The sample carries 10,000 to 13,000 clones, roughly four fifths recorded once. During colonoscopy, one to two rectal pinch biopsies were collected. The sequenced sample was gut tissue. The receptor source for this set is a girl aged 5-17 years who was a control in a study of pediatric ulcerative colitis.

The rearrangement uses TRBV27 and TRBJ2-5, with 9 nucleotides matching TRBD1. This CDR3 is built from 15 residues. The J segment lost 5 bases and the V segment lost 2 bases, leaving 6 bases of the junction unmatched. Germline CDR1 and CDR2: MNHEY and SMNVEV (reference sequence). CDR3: CASSLNRGRGETQYF. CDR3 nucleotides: TGTGCCAGCAGTTTAAACAGGGGGCGCGGGGAGACCCAGTACTTC.

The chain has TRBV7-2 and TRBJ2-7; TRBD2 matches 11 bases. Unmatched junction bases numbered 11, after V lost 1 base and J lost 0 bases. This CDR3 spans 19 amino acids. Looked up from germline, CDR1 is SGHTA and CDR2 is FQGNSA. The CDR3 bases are TGTGCCAGCAGCTTAGTGGGCCTAGCGGGAGGTGTGTCCTCCTACGAGCAGTACTTC. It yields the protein CASSLVGLAGGVSSYEQYF.

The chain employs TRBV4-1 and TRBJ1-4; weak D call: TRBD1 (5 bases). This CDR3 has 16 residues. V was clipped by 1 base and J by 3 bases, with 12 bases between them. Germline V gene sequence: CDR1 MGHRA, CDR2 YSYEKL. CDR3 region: CASSQARGNPNEKLFF. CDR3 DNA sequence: TGCGCCAGCAGCCAAGCCCGGGGGAATCCTAATGAAAAACTGTTTTTT.

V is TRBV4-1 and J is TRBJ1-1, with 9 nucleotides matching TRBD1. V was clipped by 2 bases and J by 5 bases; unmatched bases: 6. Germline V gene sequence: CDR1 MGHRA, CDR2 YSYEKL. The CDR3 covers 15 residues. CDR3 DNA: TGCGCCAGCAGCCAAATACAGGGGGCTGGAACTGAAGCTTTCTTT. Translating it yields CASSQIQGAGTEAFF.

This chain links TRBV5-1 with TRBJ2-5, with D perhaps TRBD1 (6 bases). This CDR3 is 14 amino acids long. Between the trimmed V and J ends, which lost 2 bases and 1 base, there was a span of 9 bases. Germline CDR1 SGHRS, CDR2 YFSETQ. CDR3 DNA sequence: TGCGCCAGCAGCTTAAACAGGGCCCAAGAGACCCAGTACTTC. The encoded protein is CASSLNRAQETQYF.